These T cell receptor beta chains were read from a single sample in a study of blood T cell repertoires in COVID-19. Here immunoSEQ multiplex PCR was the method, and the copy in TCRdb shows in-frame clones only, minus some. This table has 300,000 to 450,000 clones, more than 75% appearing once. Sequencing used peripheral blood. The origin of the receptors is a human donor with acute or convalescent COVID-19. The donor label of this sample is uncertain. The CDR3 runs from the conserved cysteine through the conserved F or W. Fields, in order: clone size, J gene, V gene, D gene, CDR3 DNA, CDR3 protein. The D gene is left open where the match is weak. Clone size is stated in some rows and not others, as once, few, many or a class when expanded.

>.|TRBJ1-5|TRBV28|.
TGTGCCAGCAGTTGGGGGGGGGCGAGATTCAGCAATCAGCCCCAGCATTTT
CASSWGGARFSNQPQHF
>.|TRBJ1-2|TRBV27|.
.
CASSSSLRGRGNYGYTF
>.|TRBJ2-3|TRBV5-5|TRBD2
TGTGCCAGCAGCTTGGTTGCCGCGGGGGGAACTAGCACAGATACGCAGTATTTT
CASSLVAAGGTSTDTQYF
>few|TRBJ1-3|TRBV7-9|.
TGTGCCAGCAGCAGCCGGGAGCTCGGGCCCTCCCTCTCTGGAAACACCATATATTTT
CASSSRELGPSLSGNTIYF
>few|TRBJ1-2|TRBV6-5|.
TGTGCCAGCAACCCAGGGGCCCACTATGGCTACACCTTC
CASNPGAHYGYTF
>.|TRBJ1-5|TRBV19|.
TGTGCCACCCAAGGCGGATGGATGGTTCAGCCCCAGCATTTT
CATQGGWMVQPQHF
>.|TRBJ2-1|TRBV3-1/TRBV3-2|.
TGTGCCAGCAGCCACCGAAGGATGACTAGCTACAATGAGCAGTTCTTC
CASSHRRMTSYNEQFF
>.|TRBJ2-3|TRBV6-1|.
TGTGCCAGCAGTGGACGACAGACAGCTTACACAGATACGCAGTATTTT
CASSGRQTAYTDTQYF
>.|TRBJ1-3|TRBV11-2|TRBD1
TGTGCCAGCAGCTTACGGAGGGACAGGGCGCACTCTGGAAACACCATATATTTT
CASSLRRDRAHSGNTIYF
>.|TRBJ1-1|TRBV10-2|TRBD1
TGCGCCAGCAGGCCCGGGACAGGGAGTGAAGCTTTCTTT
CASRPGTGSEAFF
>.|TRBJ2-1|TRBV6-2/TRBV6-3|TRBD2
TGTGCCAGCAGTTACGGCGGGGGGGCCTTCAATGAGCAGTTCTTC
CASSYGGGAFNEQFF
>.|TRBJ1-3|TRBV4-1|TRBD1
TGCGCCAGCAGCCATTTGCCGGGACAGGGTTATTTT
CASSHLPGQGYF
>.|TRBJ2-1|TRBV7-2|TRBD2
TGTGCCAGCAGCCCCAGCGGGACCTCCTACAATGAGCAGTTCTTC
CASSPSGTSYNEQFF
>.|TRBJ2-7|TRBV30|.
TGTGCCTGGACCCCCTTCGAGCAGTACTTC
CAWTPFEQYF
>.|TRBJ1-1|TRBV18|.
TGTGCCAGCTCACCACCTTACAGGGAGGCTTTCTTT
CASSPPYREAFF
>.|TRBJ2-7|TRBV3-1/TRBV3-2|.
TGTGCCAGCAGCCAAAGCTTCCGGGAGTTCGAGCAGTACTTC
CASSQSFREFEQYF
>.|TRBJ2-3|TRBV5-1|TRBD1
TGCGCCAGCAGCCAGACAGGGCCGGGCACAGATACGCAGTATTTT
CASSQTGPGTDTQYF
>.|TRBJ1-1|TRBV7-8|.
TGTGCCAGCAGCCCCCGGGTCTCGAACACTGAAGCTTTCTTT
CASSPRVSNTEAFF
>.|TRBJ1-1|TRBV7-9|.
TGTGCCAGCTCCGGTTCGGGAGGCGAGCTACCTAATGAAGCTTTCTTT
CASSGSGGELPNEAFF
>.|TRBJ1-5|TRBV18|.
TGTGCCAGCTCACCAGGAGGAGGCCAGCCCCAGCATTTT
CASSPGGGQPQHF
>.|TRBJ1-2|TRBV2|.
TGTGCTCCTAAGTATAACTATGGCTACACCTTC
CAPKYNYGYTF
>.|TRBJ2-7|TRBV12-3/TRBV12-4|.
TGTGCCACCGCCCGAAACAGGTACGAGCAGTACTTC
CATARNRYEQYF
>.|TRBJ2-3|TRBV11-2|TRBD2
TGTGCCAGCAGCTCCAGACTAGCGGAGATCACAGATACGCAGTATTTT
CASSSRLAEITDTQYF
>.|TRBJ2-3|TRBV10-2|TRBD2
TGCGCCAGCACTAGAAAGGGTTTCGGGAGGGCCACAGATACGCAGTATTTT
CASTRKGFGRATDTQYF
>.|TRBJ2-2|TRBV2|TRBD2
TGTGCCAGCAGCTCCCTAGCGGGCCTTCAAGGGGGGGAGCTGTTTTTT
CASSSLAGLQGGELFF
>.|TRBJ1-2|TRBV27|.
TGTGCCAGCAGTTTAGGTGGCGGGGACTATGGCTACACCTTC
CASSLGGGDYGYTF
>.|TRBJ2-1|TRBV9|.
TGTGCCAGCAGCCAAGTGGGGGGTATATACAATGAGCAGTTCTTC
CASSQVGGIYNEQFF
>.|TRBJ2-1|TRBV10-3|.
TGTGCCATCAGTCCGCTAGCGATGGCCTACAATGAGCAGTTCTTC
CAISPLAMAYNEQFF
>.|TRBJ1-1|TRBV7-9|TRBD1
TGTGCCAGCAGTTCTAGCCAGACAGGGGTGGGCACTGAAGCTTTCTTT
CASSSSQTGVGTEAFF
>once|TRBJ1-2|TRBV20-1|.
TGCAGTGCTAGTTCGATGGCTGACTATGGCTACACCTTC
CSASSMADYGYTF
>.|TRBJ1-1|TRBV7-9|TRBD1
TGTGCCAGCAGCCAAAGAAAACAGGGGGCGGACACTGAAGCTTTCTTT
CASSQRKQGADTEAFF
>.|TRBJ1-1|TRBV7-9|.
TGTGCCAGCAGTCAGGGTAGAACTGAAGCTTTCTTT
CASSQGRTEAFF
>few|TRBJ1-2|TRBV28|.
TGTGCCAGCAGGAAACAGGGTAACTATGGCTACACCTTC
CASRKQGNYGYTF
>.|TRBJ1-5|TRBV4-2|.
TGTGCCAGCAGCAGTCGGGGGGCCAATCAGCCCCAGCATTTT
CASSSRGANQPQHF
>few|TRBJ1-6|TRBV28|.
TGTGCCAGCAGTGGACCAGGGGCGGGGGCTAATTCACCCCTCCACTTT
CASSGPGAGANSPLHF
>.|TRBJ2-7|TRBV6-5|.
TGTGCCAGCAGCCAGGGGTATTCCTACGAGCAGTACTTC
CASSQGYSYEQYF
>.|TRBJ1-2|TRBV18|TRBD1
TGTGCCAGCTCACCTGGACAGGGAATCGGTGGCTACACCTTC
CASSPGQGIGGYTF
>.|TRBJ1-5|TRBV30|.
TGTGCCTGGAGTGTTGAGGCAGGAGGGAAGCCCCAGCATTTT
CAWSVEAGGKPQHF
>.|TRBJ2-7|TRBV13|TRBD2
TGTGCCAGCAGCTTAGAACTAGCGGGAGGAGAGCAGTACTTC
CASSLELAGGEQYF
>.|TRBJ1-4|TRBV19|.
TGTGCCAGTAGTCCCCGCGTCCGGGATGCAACTAATGAAAAACTGTTTTTT
CASSPRVRDATNEKLFF
>.|TRBJ1-2|TRBV28|TRBD1
TGTGCCAGCGCCGGGACAGGGCCGGCTAACTATGGCTACACCTTC
CASAGTGPANYGYTF
>.|TRBJ1-5|TRBV6-2/TRBV6-3|TRBD1
TGTGCCAGCAGTTACCAGGGGGGTAGCAATCAGCCCCAGCATTTT
CASSYQGGSNQPQHF
>.|TRBJ2-5|TRBV7-8|.
TGTGCCAGCAGCTTAAGGGGCCATAAGGGAGAGACCCAGTACTTC
CASSLRGHKGETQYF
>.|TRBJ2-3|TRBV24-1|.
TGTGCCACCAGTGTATCAGGGCCCCCAGATACGCAGTATTTT
CATSVSGPPDTQYF
>.|TRBJ2-1|TRBV5-1|TRBD1
TGCGCCAGCACCCGGACAGGACGGTCCTACAATGAGCAGTTCTTC
CASTRTGRSYNEQFF
>.|TRBJ1-4|TRBV5-4|.
TGTGCCAGCAGCCAAAATGCGGGGGTTAATGAAAAACTGTTTTTT
CASSQNAGVNEKLFF
>.|TRBJ1-5|TRBV10-3|.
TGTGCCATCAGAGACTATAGCAATCAGCCCCAGCATTTT
CAIRDYSNQPQHF
>once|TRBJ1-2|TRBV7-8|.
TGTGCCAGCAGCTTAACAGGGTATAGATCGGGCTACACCTTC
CASSLTGYRSGYTF
>.|TRBJ1-6|TRBV15|.
TGTGCCACCAGCAGGGACCTTGGACGGGAGAATTCACCCCTCCACTTT
CATSRDLGRENSPLHF
>once|TRBJ2-7|TRBV5-5|.
TGTGCCAGCAGCTTGGGGCAGGGGCTATACGAGCAGTACTTC
CASSLGQGLYEQYF